A single sample gave rise to the 10 T cell receptor beta chains below, sequenced in a study of CXCR3-negative and CXCR3-positive naive CD8 T cells. All TRB cDNA libraries came from 5' RACE performed with UMI labels. Following a re-call of the 5' RACE reads, TCRdb has one entry per CDR3 protein and lacks DNA. The specimen's table records over 95,000 distinct CDR3 sequences. For these TCRs, the target antigens are not known. Findings and limits, study-wide: A higher hydrophobicity marked the TRB CDR3s of CXCR3-positive naive cells versus CXCR3-negative naive cells.

The specimen was naive CXCR3+ CD8+ T cells from blood. As for subset: CD45RO-CCR7+CD27+CD95- naive CD8+ T cells expressing CXCR3 (TNR3+). These receptors originate from a human donor in good health. Some clones in this sample may be carry-over from other donors' samples.

This sequence joins TRBV29-1 and TRBJ2-7; the TRBD2 assignment by TCRdb is unverifiable without DNA. The CDR3 is made up of 16 amino acids. Germline V CDR1 and CDR2: SQVTM, ANQGSEA. The CDR3 spells CSVEGLTSGNSYEQYF.

The chain carries TRBV29-1 and TRBJ2-7. This CDR3 is 12 amino acids long. Germline values: CDR1 SQVTM, CDR2 ANQGSEA. CDR3 sequence: CSVFDSSYEQYF.

The CDR3 sequence: CASSFTGTESQFRHEKLFF. The V gene is TRBV5-1, the J gene TRBJ1-4; there is no DNA to check the TCRdb D call of TRBD1. Germline lookup yields CDR1 SGHRS and CDR2 YFSETQ. The CDR3 spans 19 residues.

The J gene is TRBJ2-7, the V gene TRBV20-1; TCRdb reports TRBD1, a call that lacks DNA to check it against. The CDR3 has 13 amino acids. Germline V gene data show CDR1 as DFQATT and CDR2 as SNEGSKA (reference sequence). The chain's CDR3 is CSADRASSYEQYF.

V gene TRBV18 combines with J gene TRBJ2-1; TCRdb's D gene call, TRBD2, goes unchecked for lack of DNA. There are 16 residues in the CDR3. From germline, CDR1 is KGHSH and CDR2 LQKENI. CDR3 region: CASSLVTSGGNNEQFF.

The V call is TRBV12-3 or TRBV12-4, the J call TRBJ2-1; TCRdb's D gene call, TRBD1, goes unchecked for lack of DNA. This CDR3 is built from 15 residues. The CDR3 is CASSLLMGRKNEQFF.

This sequence joins TRBV29-1 and TRBJ2-7; TCRdb's assignment of TRBD2 cannot be checked, as there is no DNA. Looked up from germline, CDR1 is SQVTM and CDR2 is ANQGSEA. This CDR3 contains 13 residues. The chain's CDR3 is CSVIGGLAGEQYF.

The chain recombines TRBV7-6 with TRBJ2-7; TCRdb's D gene call, TRBD2, goes unchecked for lack of DNA. The CDR3 covers 18 residues. Germline CDR1 SGHVS, CDR2 FNYEAQ. The CDR3 sequence: CASSLVPLASLTSHEQYF.

J is TRBJ1-5 and V is TRBV6-6; as DNA is missing, the TRBD1 call by TCRdb cannot be tested. From germline, CDR1 is MNHNY and CDR2 SVGAGI (reference sequence). The CDR3 is 19 residues long. This chain's CDR3 is CASSYSRVSGRGSNQPQHF.

The V gene is TRBV5-1, the J gene TRBJ2-7; no DNA is available, so the TRBD1 call from TCRdb remains unchecked. This CDR3 is built from 15 residues. Germline CDR1 is SGHRS and CDR2 is YFSETQ. This CDR3 reads CASSLAGTASYEQYF.